The 10 T cell receptor beta chains below come from one sample, sequenced in a study of T cell clonotyping in hematopoietic cell transplantation. Libraries were prepared by immunoSEQ multiplex PCR; TCRdb keeps only in-frame clonotypes and omits some of them. Here the sample spans fewer than 25,000 clones, approximately 80% being singletons. Sample time point: recipient sample about 28 days before transplant, after cytoreduction. The material was peripheral blood mononuclear cells, obtained before stem cell transplant. These receptor sequences come from a man in his sixties with acute myeloid leukemia. Some clones in this sample may be carry-over from other donors' samples.

The chain has TRBV10-3 and TRBJ1-6; D gene uncertain. Trimming pared 7 bases from V and 3 bases from J, leaving 7 bases between. The CDR3 contains 13 residues. Per germline, CDR1 ENHRY and CDR2 SYGVKD. The DNA for the CDR3 is TGTGCCATCAACCCAGACTATAATTCACCCCTCCACTTT. Translated: CAINPDYNSPLHF.

The chain uses TRBV5-1 and TRBJ1-1; D is possibly TRBD1 (5 bases). This CDR3 has 15 amino acids. The germline CDR1 and CDR2 sequences are SGHRS and YFSETQ. V was pared by 3 bases and J by 0 bases, with 12 bases between. The CDR3 DNA sequence: TGCGCCAGCAGCTCCGACAGCGCAATGAACACTGAAGCTTTCTTT. This gives the protein CASSSDSAMNTEAFF.

The chain carries TRBV5-4 and TRBJ2-6; 7 nucleotides match TRBD1. Germline loops: CDR1 SGHNT, CDR2 YYREEE (reference sequence). Germline trimming cut 4 bases from V and 0 bases from J; bases unmatched to any gene: 4. CDR3 length: 16 amino acids. The CDR3 protein is CASSLDRPSGANVLTF. The CDR3 DNA reads TGTGCCAGCAGCCTGGACAGGCCCTCTGGGGCCAACGTCCTGACTTTC.

Only one count was recorded for this clone. The J gene is TRBJ2-1, the V gene TRBV7-2; 11 bases align to TRBD2. Looked up from germline, CDR1 is SGHTA and CDR2 is FQGNSA. J lost 8 bases, V lost 9 bases, and 12 bases had no gene match. This CDR3 comprises 15 residues. CDR3 nucleotide sequence: TGTGCCAGTTCTTATAGCGGGGGGGCCTGGGATGAGCAGTTCTTC. Its protein product is CASSYSGGAWDEQFF.

This clone was picked up a small number of times. The J gene is TRBJ2-7, the V gene TRBV9, with no clear D. With 0 bases removed from V and 6 bases from J, the gap between germline ends came to 13 bases. Germline V gene sequence: CDR1 SGDLS, CDR2 YYNGEE. The CDR3 runs to 14 residues. In DNA, the CDR3 is TGTGCCAGCAGCGTAGGGGTAGGATTCCGCGAGCAGTACTTC. It is translated as CASSVGVGFREQYF.

The rearrangement links TRBV9 to TRBJ1-5; the match to TRBD1 covers 9 bases. This CDR3 has 17 residues. The germline V gene encodes CDR1 SGDLS and CDR2 YYNGEE. Trimming cost V 0 bases and J 2 bases; bases outside gene matches: 6. CDR3 loop: CASSVEQGAWGNQPQHF. As DNA, the CDR3 is TGTGCCAGCAGCGTAGAACAGGGGGCTTGGGGCAATCAGCCCCAGCATTTT.

CDR3 DNA: TGCAGTGCATCATCGGCAGATACGCAGTATTTT. This codes for CSASSADTQYF. V usage is TRBV20-1 and J usage is TRBJ2-3; no clear D gene. Trimming removed 6 bases from V and 4 bases from J, with 8 bases in between. This CDR3 is built from 11 residues. Germline CDR1 and CDR2: DFQATT and SNEGSKA (reference sequence).

The rearrangement links TRBV6-5 to TRBJ2-1; 9 bases fit TRBD2. Germline V CDR1 and CDR2: MNHEY, SVGAGI. With V trimmed by 0 bases and J by 8 bases, 2 bases remained unmatched. The CDR3 extends over 14 amino acids. The CDR3 sequence: CASSYSGGGDEQFF. The CDR3 coding sequence is TGTGCCAGCAGTTACTCTGGCGGGGGGGATGAGCAGTTCTTC.

This chain uses TRBV7-2 with TRBJ2-3; 10 nucleotides align to TRBD1. Unmatched junction bases numbered 5, after V lost 4 bases and J lost 4 bases. There are 15 residues in the CDR3. Per the germline V gene, CDR1 is SGHTA and CDR2 is FQGNSA. The CDR3 bases are TGTGCCAGCAGCTACGACAGGGGGCGCGCAGATACGCAGTATTTT. Its translation is CASSYDRGRADTQYF.

Within the sample, this clone is medium-sized. The gene calls are TRBV29-1 and TRBJ1-2, with no clear D. V lost 6 bases and J lost 5, with 10 bases in between. Germline V CDR1 and CDR2: SQVTM, ANQGSEA. The CDR3 is made up of 11 amino acids. In DNA, the CDR3 is TGCAGCGTCTCCGTGGATTATGGCTACACCTTC. Amino acids: CSVSVDYGYTF.